These T cell receptor beta chains were read from a single sample in a study of blood T cell repertoires in COVID-19. Only in-frame clones appear in the TCRdb table, and some are missing; sequencing was by immunoSEQ multiplex PCR. The sample holds under 200,000 clones, under 85% seen once. Material: peripheral blood. The source is a man between 65 and 85 years old who had recovered from COVID-19. Each CDR3 is given with its conserved first and last residue. The D gene is left open where the match is weak. Clone size is not always given. Where it is, it says once, few, many or a class for expanded clones.

D,length,J,size,V,DNA,CDR3
.,16,TRBJ2-3,.,TRBV6-5,TGTGCCAGCAGTTACTCAACCTCGAGAATCACAGATACGCAGTATTTT,CASSYSTSRITDTQYF
.,17,TRBJ1-3,.,TRBV6-1,TGTGCCAGCAGTGAAAGGACAGTACTCTCCTCTGGAAACACCATATATTTT,CASSERTVLSSGNTIYF
.,13,TRBJ1-2,.,TRBV6-5,TGTGCCAGCAGTCCCCCGGGGGGCTATGGCTACACCTTC,CASSPPGGYGYTF
.,19,TRBJ2-6,.,TRBV13,TGTGCCAGCAGCTTAGGCAATACGCCTAGGATCTCCGGGGCCAACGTCCTGACTTTC,CASSLGNTPRISGANVLTF
TRBD2,18,TRBJ2-1,.,TRBV9,TGTGCCAGCAGCGTAGTGGGGCTAGCGGGAGCGTCACTCAATGAGCAGTTCTTC,CASSVVGLAGASLNEQFF
.,16,TRBJ2-2,few,TRBV5-1,TGCGCCAGCAGCTTGGGACTAGTTCAAGGGACCGGGGAGCTGTTTTTT,CASSLGLVQGTGELFF
.,15,TRBJ2-1,.,TRBV5-1,TGCGCCAGCTCCTTGGGGCAGGGGACCCTCAATGAGCAGTTCTTC,CASSLGQGTLNEQFF
TRBD1,19,TRBJ1-6,.,TRBV11-2,TGTGCCAGCAGCTCTTTATATCGGACAGGCCGCCGGGGGGGATCACCCCTCCACTTT,CASSSLYRTGRRGGSPLHF
TRBD1,16,TRBJ2-2,.,TRBV5-1,TGCGCCAACAGTCGGGCGGGACAGGGTAACACCGGGGAGCTGTTTTTT,CANSRAGQGNTGELFF
.,15,TRBJ2-2,.,TRBV6-4,TGTGCCAGCGAGGTAGCGGCTACGAACACCGGGGAGCTGTTTTTT,CASEVAATNTGELFF
TRBD1,19,TRBJ1-4,.,TRBV19,TGTGCCAGTAGCCATTCTGGGGCGGGGACAGGACGTCGTAATGAAAAACTGTTTTTT,CASSHSGAGTGRRNEKLFF
.,13,TRBJ2-1,once,TRBV27,TGTGCCACCTATACAGGGAACTACAATGAGCAGTTCTTC,CATYTGNYNEQFF
TRBD1,15,TRBJ1-6,.,TRBV2,TGTGCCAGCAGTCAGTCGGACAGGGGAACTTCACCCCTCCACTTT,CASSQSDRGTSPLHF
TRBD2,14,TRBJ2-7,few,TRBV27,TGTGCCAGCAGGATGACTAGCATAACCTACGAGCAGTACTTC,CASRMTSITYEQYF
.,15,TRBJ1-4,once,TRBV5-1,TGCGCCAGCAGCTTAACGGGAACTAATAATGAAAAACTGTTTTTT,CASSLTGTNNEKLFF
.,15,TRBJ1-5,few,TRBV18,TGTGCCAGCTCATTCTCGACAGAGCCAAATCAGCCCCAGCATTTT,CASSFSTEPNQPQHF
.,13,TRBJ1-1,.,TRBV12-3/TRBV12-4,TGTGCCAGCACCAGAATCTTGGGCAGTGAAGCTTTCTTT,CASTRILGSEAFF
TRBD1,15,TRBJ1-5,.,TRBV5-1,TGCGCCAGCAGCTCGACAGGGCTGAGCAATCAGCCCCAGCATTTT,CASSSTGLSNQPQHF
TRBD1,15,TRBJ1-2,once,TRBV5-4,TGTGCCAGCAGCTTGGGGCCTGACAGGGTTGGTGGCTACACCTTC,CASSLGPDRVGGYTF
.,14,TRBJ1-1,.,TRBV6-5,TGTGCCAGCAGTTCTCGGGGGGTGAACACTGAAGCTTTCTTT,CASSSRGVNTEAFF
TRBD1,14,TRBJ2-7,.,TRBV19,TGTGCCAGTAGTCCAGACAGGGGACGCTACGAGCAGTACTTC,CASSPDRGRYEQYF
.,13,TRBJ2-7,few,TRBV5-1,TGCGCCAGCAGCACCTCTTCTTCCAGCGAGCAGTACTTC,CASSTSSSSEQYF
TRBD1,15,TRBJ2-7,.,TRBV27,TGTGCCAGCAGTGTACCAAAGGGACAGGGCTACGAGCAGTACTTC,CASSVPKGQGYEQYF
TRBD1,16,TRBJ2-7,few,TRBV5-1,TGCGCCAGCAGCTTGGCCAGGGGCAGGGGGTTTGGGGAGCAGTACTTC,CASSLARGRGFGEQYF
TRBD2,16,TRBJ2-2,.,TRBV27,TGTGCCAGCAGTTTGACTAGCGGGAGATTGACCGGGGAGCTGTTTTTT,CASSLTSGRLTGELFF
.,15,TRBJ1-3,.,TRBV30,TGTGCCTGGAGTGTTACAGGCTCCTCTGGAAACACCATATATTTT,CAWSVTGSSGNTIYF
.,12,TRBJ2-5,once,TRBV6-6,TGTGCCAGCACTTTGAGGGAGGAGACCCAGTACTTC,CASTLREETQYF
.,15,TRBJ1-5,.,TRBV15,TGTGCCACCAGCAGAGATCCGGACAGCCCATGGCCCCAGCATTTT,CATSRDPDSPWPQHF
TRBD1,14,TRBJ1-1,.,TRBV3-1/TRBV3-2,TGTGCCAGCAGCCACCGACAGGGTAACACTGAAGCTTTCTTT,CASSHRQGNTEAFF
.,14,TRBJ2-3,.,TRBV4-2,TGTGCCAGCAGCCAAGATCCTAGCGCAGATACGCAGTATTTT,CASSQDPSADTQYF
.,12,TRBJ2-7,once,TRBV7-9,TGTGCCAGCAGCTATTCTTCGGGCGAGCAGTACTTC,CASSYSSGEQYF
.,12,TRBJ1-4,.,TRBV30,TGTGCCTGGAGTGCGGGGAGTGAAAAACTGTTTTTT,CAWSAGSEKLFF
.,14,TRBJ2-5,.,TRBV9,TGTGCCAGCAGCCCCTCGACAGGAGGAGAGACCCAGTACTTC,CASSPSTGGETQYF
.,15,TRBJ2-7,.,TRBV6-5,TGTGCCAGCAGTCGACGAGGGAATCGAGTCGACGAGCAGTACTTC,CASSRRGNRVDEQYF
TRBD2,16,TRBJ2-2,few,TRBV18,TGTGCCAGCTCACCTAGCGGGATGGAGGGCACCGGGGAGCTGTTTTTT,CASSPSGMEGTGELFF
.,14,TRBJ1-5,.,TRBV6-1,TGTGCCAGCAGTGAACGTTGGGGGGGTCAGCCCCAGCATTTT,CASSERWGGQPQHF
TRBD1,15,TRBJ2-1,.,TRBV5-1,TGCGCCAGCAGCGAACGACAGGGGACCTACAATGAGCAGTTCTTC,CASSERQGTYNEQFF
.,16,TRBJ2-1,once,TRBV5-1,TGCGCCAGCAGCTTGGGGCAGGGCACTATTTACAATGAGCAGTTCTTC,CASSLGQGTIYNEQFF
.,12,TRBJ2-7,.,TRBV11-3,TGTGCCAGCAGCTTACCCGGAGGGGAGCAGTACTTC,CASSLPGGEQYF
.,13,TRBJ2-5,.,TRBV12-3/TRBV12-4,TGTGCCAGCAGTTTGGGCGGGCAAGAGACCCAGTACTTC,CASSLGGQETQYF
.,13,TRBJ2-1,.,TRBV30,TGTGCCTGGAGTGGCTATTCGCCCCAAAAGCAGTTCTTC,CAWSGYSPQKQFF
.,15,TRBJ1-6,.,TRBV18,TGTGCCAGCTCACCCGCTCCAGGGTCCTCTTCACCCCTCCACTTT,CASSPAPGSSSPLHF
.,15,TRBJ2-1,.,TRBV3-1/TRBV3-2,TGTGCCAGCAGACTCCTGCAGGGTCCCCACAATGAGCAGTTCTTC,CASRLLQGPHNEQFF
TRBD2,16,TRBJ2-1,.,TRBV11-2,TGTGCCAGCAGCTTAGATATACTAGCGGGAGTTCATGAGCAGTTCTTC,CASSLDILAGVHEQFF
TRBD1,15,TRBJ1-4,once,TRBV29-1,TGCAGCGTTGGTGGAGTCGGGACAGGTCATGAAAAACTGTTTTTT,CSVGGVGTGHEKLFF
.,12,TRBJ1-1,few,TRBV28,TGTGCCAGCAAATCCGGGTCCACTGAAGCTTTCTTT,CASKSGSTEAFF
.,11,TRBJ2-7,.,TRBV11-2,TGTGCCAGCAGCGTCGTTCACGAGCAGTACTTC,CASSVVHEQYF
TRBD1,12,TRBJ2-3,.,TRBV28,TGTGCCAGCAGACAGGGGGTAGATACGCAGTATTTT,CASRQGVDTQYF
TRBD2,17,TRBJ2-7,.,TRBV11-2,TGTGCCAGCAGCTTAGGGAAGGGGCGGGAGGGCCTCTACGAGCAGTACTTC,CASSLGKGREGLYEQYF